This entry concerns a single T cell receptor (beta chain). The sample originates from a study of blood T cell repertoires in COVID-19. For the study at large: Collection of acute and convalescent COVID-19 samples took place in the United States, Italy and Spain. PBMCs, B-cell-depleted T cells, or T cells were the source of the cDNA or gDNA that made up the material.

Sequencing was performed with immunoSEQ multiplex PCR; in TCRdb, only in-frame clones are kept and a portion is missing. This sample has 85,000 to 95,000 clones, with roughly 87% found just once. V was clipped by 4 bases and J by 9 bases; unmatched bases: 13. CDR1 and CDR2 from the germline V gene are MDHEN and SYDVKM. CDR3 size: 17 residues. The chain is built from TRBV28 and TRBJ1-6, with 9 nucleotides matching TRBD1. The origin of this receptor is a woman older than 75 with active COVID-19. The sequenced sample was peripheral blood. CDR3 sequence (DNA): TGTGCCAGCAGTTCCCCGGGACAGGGAATGCGGAGTTCACCCCTCCACTTT. Its translation is CASSSPGQGMRSSPLHF.